The TCR beta chain described here comes from a study of blood T cell repertoires in COVID-19. The overall study: The United States, Italy and Spain were the sources of the acute and convalescent COVID-19 samples. PBMCs, B-cell-depleted T cells, or T cells provided the cDNA or gDNA that made up the material.

Per the authors' pipeline: It was from reference gene primer amplification that nucleated cell counts were estimated. The data were produced by immunoSEQ multiplex PCR, yet TCRdb's version contains in-frame clones alone and is incomplete. The V and J calls and clone size were taken over from that table, and D and trimming were inferred from the DNA. The sample includes 100,000 to 150,000 clones, around 87% of them seen just once. CDR3 size: 17 residues. Germline assignment: CDR1 KGHSH and CDR2 LQKENI. V gave up 1 base and J gave up 0 bases, with 13 bases separating them. The chain combines TRBV18 with TRBJ2-1; perhaps TRBD2 as D (5 bases). The sequenced material came from peripheral blood. The sequence derives from a woman aged 60-75 years with acute or convalescent COVID-19. This chain's CDR3 is CASSPQRAASSYNEQFF. The CDR3 DNA follows: TGTGCCAGCTCACCACAGCGAGCGGCGAGCTCCTACAATGAGCAGTTCTTC.